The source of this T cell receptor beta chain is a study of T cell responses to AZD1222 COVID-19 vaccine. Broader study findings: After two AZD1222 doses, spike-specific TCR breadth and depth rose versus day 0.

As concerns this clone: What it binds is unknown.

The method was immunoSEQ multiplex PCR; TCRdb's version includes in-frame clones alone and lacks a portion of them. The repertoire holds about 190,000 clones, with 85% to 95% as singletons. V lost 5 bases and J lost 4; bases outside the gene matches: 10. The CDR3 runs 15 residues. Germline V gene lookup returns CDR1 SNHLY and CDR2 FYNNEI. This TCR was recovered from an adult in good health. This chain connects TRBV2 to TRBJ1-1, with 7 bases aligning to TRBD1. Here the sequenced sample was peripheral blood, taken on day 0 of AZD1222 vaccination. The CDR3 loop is CASSPPLGQATEAFF. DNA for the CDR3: TGTGCCAGCAGTCCCCCCCTTGGACAGGCCACTGAAGCTTTCTTT. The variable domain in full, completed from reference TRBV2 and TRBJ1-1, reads EPEVTQTPSHQVTQMGQEVILRCVPISNHLYFYWYRQILGQKVEFLVSFYNNEISEKSEIFDDQFSVERPDGSNFTLKIRSTKLEDSAMYFCASSPPLGQATEAFFGQGTRLTVV.